The 16 T cell receptor beta chains given below trace back to one sample, sequenced in a study of cytomegalovirus exposure and HLA in healthy donors (dated by TCRdb to 2016 to 2017). Libraries were made using the immunoSEQ multiplex PCR assay. For the multiplex PCR, a mixture combining 60 forward primers for TCR Vbeta segments and 13 reverse primers for TCR Jbeta segments was used. Not all clones reach the TCRdb copy of this immuneACCESS table, which keeps in-frame sequences only. Checked studies attribute under half of the gap to unresolved V genes and leave the rest unexplained. A total of 130,000 or so clones appear in this sample, around 77% of them only once. Jointly, the top ten make up under 5% of the sample. The sample consisted of PBMCs. These receptors originate from a male donor in good health and CMV-seropositive.

The chain carries TRBV15 and TRBJ1-4; D uncertain. This CDR3 comprises 13 residues. V lost 2 bases and J lost 5, with 6 bases in between. Germline V gene lookup returns CDR1 LNHNV and CDR2 YYDKDF (reference sequence). CDR3 coding DNA: TGTGCCACCAGCAGAATCTTCAATGAAAAACTGTTTTTT. The encoded protein is CATSRIFNEKLFF.

The chain uses TRBV2 and TRBJ2-1; 9 positions match TRBD1. Germline V gives CDR1 SNHLY, CDR2 FYNNEI. Losses at the gene ends were 7 bases for V and 7 bases for J; bases not matched to a gene: 5. The CDR3 extends over 13 amino acids. CDR3: CASTQGAPNEQFF. The CDR3 coding sequence is TGTGCCAGCACACAGGGGGCGCCTAATGAGCAGTTCTTC.

This chain uses TRBV7-2 with TRBJ1-1, with 9 bases matching TRBD1. Germline V gives CDR1 SGHTA, CDR2 FQGNSA. This CDR3 is built from 15 residues. The ends lost 6 bases at V and 0 bases at J; junction bases unmatched: 5. The CDR3 is CASRVRDRVNTEAFF. The DNA for the CDR3 is TGTGCCAGCAGGGTCCGGGACAGGGTGAACACTGAAGCTTTCTTT.

The table lists this clone with a count of one. This sequence joins TRBV19 and TRBJ1-5, with 8 bases identical to TRBD1. Germline values: CDR1 LNHDA, CDR2 SQIVND (reference sequence). This CDR3 has 13 residues. After removal of 5 bases from V and 5 bases from J, the junction contained 2 bases not matched to a gene. CDR3 sequence (DNA): TGTGCCAGTAGTCCGGACAGGGATCAGCCCCAGCATTTT. It specifies CASSPDRDQPQHF. Full variable domain (outside the CDR3, taken from reference TRBV19 and TRBJ1-5): DGGITQSPKYLFRKEGQNVTLSCEQNLNHDAMYWYRQDPGQGLRLIYYSQIVNDFQKGDIAEGYSVSREKKESFPLTVTSAQKNPTAFYLCASSPDRDQPQHFGDGTRLSIL.

This chain uses TRBV4-2 with TRBJ2-5; D not certain. Germline V gene data show CDR1 as LGHNA and CDR2 as YNFKEQ. The CDR3 has 14 amino acids. Trimming removed 4 bases from V and 1 base from J, with 10 bases in between. The CDR3 coding sequence is TGTGCCAGCAGCCCCAGATTGTCCCAAGAGACCCAGTACTTC. Residues: CASSPRLSQETQYF.

This chain connects TRBV28 to TRBJ2-7, with 8 bases matching TRBD1. J lost 3 bases, V lost 6 bases, and 7 bases had no gene match. The CDR3 consists of 14 residues. Germline V gene data show CDR1 as MDHEN and CDR2 as SYDVKM. The CDR3 is CASSSYRGYYEQYF. In DNA form, the CDR3 reads TGTGCCAGCAGCTCCTACAGGGGGTACTACGAGCAGTACTTC.

The chain combines TRBV28 with TRBJ2-5; D unresolved. Trimming removed 5 bases from V and 0 bases from J, with 7 bases in between. Germline lookup yields CDR1 MDHEN and CDR2 SYDVKM. CDR3 length: 13 amino acids. The CDR3 here is CASSPTNQETQYF. For the CDR3, the DNA is TGTGCCAGCAGTCCCACTAACCAAGAGACCCAGTACTTC.

The sample holds one count of this clone. This sequence joins TRBV9 and TRBJ1-3, with no clear D. Trimming took 0 bases from V and 0 from J, leaving 16 bases between them. Germline lookup yields CDR1 SGDLS and CDR2 YYNGEE. This CDR3 spans 18 amino acids. The CDR3 region has the DNA TGTGCCAGCAGCGTAGCTTTATACGGGGAAAACTCTGGAAACACCATATATTTT. Its translation: CASSVALYGENSGNTIYF.

The gene calls are TRBV7-9 and TRBJ2-7; 11 bases agree with TRBD2. The CDR3 extends over 16 amino acids. Germline CDR1 and CDR2: SEHNR and FQNEAQ (reference sequence). The J segment lost 3 bases and the V segment lost 3 bases, leaving 7 bases of the junction unmatched. The CDR3 DNA reads TGTGCCAGCAGCTTGTCACTAGCGGGAGAGTACTACGAGCAGTACTTC. Amino acid sequence: CASSLSLAGEYYEQYF.

The chain is built from TRBV19 and TRBJ1-1, with TRBD1 as a possible D gene (6 bases). Between the trimmed V and J ends, which lost 3 bases and 2 bases, there was a span of 16 bases. CDR3 size: 16 residues. Germline lookup yields CDR1 LNHDA and CDR2 SQIVND (reference sequence). The CDR3 is CASSIYPRDTNTEAFF. As DNA, the CDR3 is TGTGCCAGTAGTATCTATCCTCGGGACACAAACACTGAAGCTTTCTTT. The variable domain in full, with the rest retrieved from reference TRBV19 and TRBJ1-1, is DGGITQSPKYLFRKEGQNVTLSCEQNLNHDAMYWYRQDPGQGLRLIYYSQIVNDFQKGDIAEGYSVSREKKESFPLTVTSAQKNPTAFYLCASSIYPRDTNTEAFFGQGTRLTVV.

DNA of the CDR3: TGCGCCAGCACCGACGGACAGGACTATGGCTACACCTTC. Translated, it gives CASTDGQDYGYTF. The J gene is TRBJ1-2, the V gene TRBV5-1; 7 nucleotides match TRBD1. With 6 bases clipped from V and 3 bases from J, the junction kept 5 bases outside the gene matches. The CDR3 consists of 13 residues. Germline lookup yields CDR1 SGHRS and CDR2 YFSETQ.

In its sample, this clone was seen once. The chain employs TRBV18 and TRBJ1-5, with TRBD1 as a possible D gene (5 bases). Germline V CDR1 and CDR2: KGHSH, LQKENI. The CDR3 is 16 residues long. The V gene lost 0 bases and the J gene lost 4 bases, with 13 bases spanning the gap. Written as DNA, the CDR3 is TGTGCCAGCTCACCACCGGGCCGGGGGGGGAATCAGCCCCAGCATTTT. Its translation: CASSPPGRGGNQPQHF. Drawing the rest from reference TRBV18 and TRBJ1-5, the complete variable domain is NAGVMQNPRHLVRRRGQEARLRCSPMKGHSHVYWYRQLPEEGLKFMVYLQKENIIDESGMPKERFSAEFPKEGPSILRIQQVVRGDSAAYFCASSPPGRGGNQPQHFGDGTRLSIL.

A single count supports this clone. The chain links TRBV5-1 to TRBJ2-6, with 7 bases aligning to TRBD1. V was clipped by 2 bases and J by 0 bases; unmatched bases: 11. The CDR3 spans 19 residues. CDR1 is SGHRS and CDR2 is YFSETQ in the germline V gene. The CDR3, as DNA: TGCGCCAGCAGCTTACCTAAAAGGGACAGAAGCTCTGGGGCCAACGTCCTGACTTTC. This gives the protein CASSLPKRDRSSGANVLTF. Complete variable domain (other parts from reference TRBV5-1 and TRBJ2-6): KAGVTQTPRYLIKTRGQQVTLSCSPISGHRSVSWYQQTPGQGLQFLFEYFSETQRNKGNFPGRFSGRQFSNSRSEMNVSTLELGDSALYLCASSLPKRDRSSGANVLTFGAGSRLTVL.

The rearrangement joins TRBV15 to TRBJ2-1; TRBD2 agrees at 9 bases. In germline, CDR1 is LNHNV, CDR2 YYDKDF (reference sequence). V lost 3 bases and J lost 7; bases outside the gene matches: 7. The CDR3 extends over 15 amino acids. Here the CDR3 reads CATSSRAGGPNEQFF. DNA of the CDR3: TGTGCCACCAGCAGTCGCGCGGGAGGGCCGAATGAGCAGTTCTTC.

The chain is built from TRBV6-1 and TRBJ2-5; D uncertain. The germline V gene has CDR1 MNHNS and CDR2 SASEGT. With 7 bases removed from V and 5 bases from J, the gap between germline ends came to 8 bases. The CDR3 sequence is 11 residues long. The CDR3 DNA reads TGTGCCAGCAAATCCGGGGAGACCCAGTACTTC. Residues: CASKSGETQYF.

The chain has TRBV28 and TRBJ1-5; no clear D. There are 12 residues in the CDR3. V was trimmed by 2 bases and J by 7 bases, leaving 6 bases between them. CDR1 is MDHEN, CDR2 SYDVKM, per germline. CDR3 bases: TGTGCCAGCAGTTTAGCGTGGCAGCCCCAGCATTTT. This gives the protein CASSLAWQPQHF.